The following is a T cell receptor beta chain sequence with its context. It was with a sample-barcoded 5' primer and a J-beta primer mix that a second PCR of about 7 to 12 cycles was run. TCRdb reprocessed the 5' RACE reads via MiXCR and lists one record per CDR3 protein. The data contain just over 1 million distinct CDR3 sequences, 35% to 55% of them singletons. The data were obtained in a study of blood T cells in healthy people across ages. The germline V gene has CDR1 MGHDK and CDR2 SYGVNS. This CDR3 contains 15 residues. The junction had 8 bases not matched to a gene; V was cut back by 3 bases and J by 4 bases.

The chain has TRBV25-1 and TRBJ2-5; 7 bases agree with TRBD1. The sequence was collected from a woman aged 55 to 70 in good health. The material sequenced was blood. CDR3 in amino acids: CASSDYTGAGETQYF. The CDR3 DNA reads as TGTGCCAGCAGTGACTATACAGGGGCGGGAGAGACCCAGTACTTC.